One sample yielded the 11 T cell receptor beta chains listed below, sequenced in a study of blood T cell repertoires in COVID-19 (TCRdb year 2020). The library was made by the immunoSEQ multiplex PCR assay. In its TCRdb copy, this immuneACCESS table keeps in-frame sequences only and misses some clones. Where compared with another copy, unresolved V genes explain less than half of these, and the others have no known cause. The sample table contains nearly 90,000 clones; only one count was recorded for around 91% of them. Jointly, the top ten make up approximately 7% of the sample. The sequenced sample consisted of peripheral blood. All receptors derive from a man between 18 and 35 years old with COVID-19, enrolled during active disease.

The chain is built from TRBV4-3 and TRBJ2-1, with TRBD1 as a possible D gene (5 bases). Germline CDR1 is LGHNA and CDR2 is YSLEER. The CDR3 extends over 15 amino acids. The germline V and J ends were trimmed by 1 base and 0 bases, with 7 bases remaining between them. CDR3 DNA: TGCGCCAGCAGCCAAGCGGACATCTCCTACAATGAGCAGTTCTTC. Its translation is CASSQADISYNEQFF.

V usage is TRBV7-2 and J usage is TRBJ2-7; 11 bases map to TRBD1. V was clipped by 5 bases and J by 6 bases; unmatched bases: 9. This CDR3 has 15 amino acids. CDR1 is SGHTA and CDR2 is FQGNSA in the germline V gene. This CDR3 reads CASSVGQGAFSEQYF. For the CDR3, the DNA is TGTGCCAGCAGCGTCGGACAGGGGGCTTTTAGCGAGCAGTACTTC.

The chain links TRBV19 to TRBJ1-1; possibly TRBD1 for D (6 bases). The V gene's germline CDR1 is LNHDA and CDR2 SQIVND (reference sequence). The CDR3 spans 15 residues. With 8 bases removed from V and 5 bases from J, the gap between germline ends came to 21 bases. The CDR3 here is CASGLPGGEGTEAFF. The CDR3 DNA sequence: TGTGCCAGTGGACTACCGGGGGGCGAGGGAACTGAAGCTTTCTTT.

The chain recombines TRBV28 with TRBJ2-3; D uncertain. Germline loops: CDR1 MDHEN, CDR2 SYDVKM. The CDR3 extends over 14 amino acids. Deletions cut 3 bases from V and 2 bases from J, with 9 bases between. The CDR3 here is CASSFPVVTDTQYF. As DNA, the CDR3 is TGTGCCAGCAGTTTTCCAGTGGTCACAGATACGCAGTATTTT.

The chain is built from TRBV9 and TRBJ2-7; tentative D call: TRBD2 (6 bases). In germline, CDR1 is SGDLS, CDR2 YYNGEE. This CDR3 spans 15 amino acids. V gave up 0 bases and J gave up 7 bases, with 17 bases separating them. The CDR3 DNA reads as TGTGCCAGCAGCGTAGCGGTTGGGACCGCGGGAGAGCAGTACTTC. It translates to CASSVAVGTAGEQYF. Based on the CDR3 plus reference TRBV9 and TRBJ2-7, the full variable domain is DSGVTQTPKHLITATGQRVTLRCSPRSGDLSVYWYQQSLDQGLQFLIQYYNGEERAKGNILERFSAQQFPDLHSELNLSSLELGDSALYFCASSVAVGTAGEQYFGPGTRLTVT.

The chain links TRBV19 to TRBJ1-2, with 7 nucleotides matching TRBD1. The V gene's germline CDR1 is LNHDA and CDR2 SQIVND (reference sequence). V was pared by 7 bases and J by 7 bases, with 6 bases of the junction left unmatched. CDR3 size: 12 residues. The CDR3, as DNA: TGTGCCAGTACGGACGCAGGGGGTGGCTACACCTTC. Protein sequence: CASTDAGGGYTF.

This chain links TRBV3-1 (or the pseudogene TRBV3-2) with TRBJ1-5, with TRBD1 matching 12 bases. This CDR3 is built from 15 residues. The ends lost 4 bases at V and 5 bases at J; junction bases unmatched: 3. Germline V lookup: CDR1 LGHDT, CDR2 YNNKEL (reference sequence). The CDR3, as DNA: TGTGCCAGCAGCCTTGGGACAGGGGGCGATCAGCCCCAGCATTTT. This sequence encodes CASSLGTGGDQPQHF.

The chain combines TRBV5-1 with TRBJ2-7, with 12 bases matching TRBD1. Germline V lookup: CDR1 SGHRS, CDR2 YFSETQ. This CDR3 is built from 15 residues. V shed 4 bases, J shed 7 bases, and the junction held 9 bases outside the gene matches. As DNA, the CDR3 is TGCGCCAGCAGCCCCGAGGGACAGGGGGCGCGAGAGCAGTACTTC. Translated, it gives CASSPEGQGAREQYF. Full variable domain (missing parts from reference TRBV5-1 and TRBJ2-7): KAGVTQTPRYLIKTRGQQVTLSCSPISGHRSVSWYQQTPGQGLQFLFEYFSETQRNKGNFPGRFSGRQFSNSRSEMNVSTLELGDSALYLCASSPEGQGAREQYFGPGTRLTVT.

The gene calls are TRBV19 and TRBJ2-1; TRBD1 matches 9 bases. Germline CDR1 and CDR2: LNHDA and SQIVND (reference sequence). The CDR3 has 15 amino acids. The junction had 4 bases not matched to a gene; V was cut back by 5 bases and J by 2 bases. CDR3 in DNA: TGTGCCAGTAGTTCGGACAGGGGTGCCTACAATGAGCAGTTCTTC. It specifies CASSSDRGAYNEQFF.

The CDR3 sequence is CASGQGHEQFF. For the CDR3, the DNA is TGTGCCAGCGGACAGGGGCATGAGCAGTTCTTC. This chain links TRBV11-3 with TRBJ2-1; the match to TRBD1 covers 9 bases. The CDR3 is made up of 11 amino acids. CDR1 SGHNT and CDR2 YENEEA come from the germline V gene. V gave up 8 bases and J gave up 8 bases; unmatched junction bases: 1.

The rearrangement uses TRBV7-3 and TRBJ2-6; the D gene is possibly TRBD1 (5 bases). Trimming pared 4 bases from V and 0 bases from J, leaving 7 bases between. The germline V gene has CDR1 SGHTA and CDR2 FQGTGA. This CDR3 is 15 amino acids long. The CDR3 loop is CASSYQGSGANVLTF. The CDR3 bases are TGTGCCAGCAGCTACCAGGGCTCTGGGGCCAACGTCCTGACTTTC.